Listed below are T cell receptor beta chains from one sample, sequenced in a study of blood T cell repertoires in COVID-19. Clones were sequenced by immunoSEQ multiplex PCR, and TCRdb holds only the in-frame ones, with some missing. Found here are about 200,000 clones, about nine tenths of them singletons; the top ten hold about 6%. The sequenced material came from peripheral blood. The source of these receptors is a man older than 75 with acute or convalescent COVID-19. The CDR3 runs from the conserved cysteine through the conserved F or W. The D gene is left open where the match is weak. Only some rows state a clone size, as once, few, many or a class for expanded clones.

CDR3aa	CDR3nt	v_gene	d_gene	len	abundance	j_gene
CASSLGGTSGSLQYF	TGCGCCAGCAGCTTGGGGGGGACTAGCGGGAGTTTGCAGTATTTT	TRBV5-1	TRBD2	15	.	TRBJ2-3
CASSQVAGDSYNEQFF	TGTGCCAGCAGCCAAGTAGCGGGAGACTCCTACAATGAGCAGTTCTTC	TRBV4-2	TRBD2	16	.	TRBJ2-1
CASSTGQLRADTQYF	TGTGCCAGCAGCACGGGACAGCTACGTGCAGATACGCAGTATTTT	TRBV5-6	TRBD1	15	.	TRBJ2-3
CASSLGTGVLNTEAFF	TGTGCCAGCAGTTTAGGGACAGGGGTATTGAACACTGAAGCTTTCTTT	TRBV27	TRBD1	16	.	TRBJ1-1
CASSQLIVNSELFF	TGTGCCAGCAGCCAATTAATTGTGAATTCGGAACTGTTTTTT	TRBV3-1/TRBV3-2	.	14	.	TRBJ1-4
CASSGTVNTEAFF	TGTGCCAGCAGTGGGACAGTGAACACTGAAGCTTTCTTT	TRBV27	TRBD1	13	.	TRBJ1-1
CASSFDGRSEQFF	TGTGCCAGCAGTTTTGACGGGAGGAGTGAGCAGTTCTTC	TRBV12-3/TRBV12-4	TRBD2	13	.	TRBJ2-1
CASSPRTGPDGYTF	TGCGCCAGCAGCCCAAGGACAGGACCAGATGGCTACACCTTC	TRBV5-1	TRBD1	14	few	TRBJ1-2
CASSPGSTDTQYF	TGTGCCAGCAGCCCGGGGAGCACAGATACGCAGTATTTT	TRBV16	.	13	.	TRBJ2-3
CASSIRGSTEAFF	TGTGCCAGTAGTATAAGGGGGAGCACTGAAGCTTTCTTT	TRBV19	.	13	.	TRBJ1-1
CASSMQNSGNTIYF	TGTGCCAGTAGTATGCAGAACTCTGGAAACACCATATATTTT	TRBV19	.	14	.	TRBJ1-3
CASSFRGGRAIEQFF	TGTGCCAGCAGTTTCCGCGGCGGGAGGGCCATTGAGCAGTTCTTC	TRBV28	TRBD2	15	once	TRBJ2-1
CASSLDGGPNQPQHF	TGTGCCAGCAGCTTAGATGGGGGCCCCAATCAGCCCCAGCATTTT	TRBV7-3	.	15	.	TRBJ1-5
CASSLDGTGGNGYTF	TGCGCCAGCAGCTTGGATGGGACAGGGGGGAATGGCTACACCTTC	TRBV5-1	TRBD1	15	.	TRBJ1-2
CASVPEYNEQFF	TGTGCCAGCGTACCTGAGTACAATGAGCAGTTCTTC	TRBV7-3	.	12	few	TRBJ2-1
CASRRGITGELFF	TGTGCCAGTAGGCGGGGTATCACCGGGGAGCTGTTTTTT	TRBV19	.	13	.	TRBJ2-2
CASSSGRLSGFTEQYF	TGTGCCAGCAGTTCCGGAAGGTTGTCAGGTTTTACTGAGCAGTACTTC	TRBV28	.	16	.	TRBJ2-7
CASSPSGGTYNEQFF	TGTGCCAGCAGCCCCAGCGGGGGGACCTACAATGAGCAGTTCTTC	TRBV11-2	TRBD2	15	.	TRBJ2-1
CASSPPGQTYYGYTF	TGTGCCAGCTCACCACCGGGACAGACGTATTACGGCTACACCTTC	TRBV18	TRBD1	15	.	TRBJ1-2
CASSRSDTEAFF	TGTGCCAGTAGTAGGTCGGACACTGAAGCTTTCTTT	TRBV19	.	12	once	TRBJ1-1
CASSLTTGFSTDTQYF	TGTGCCAGCAGCTTAACCACAGGATTCAGCACAGATACGCAGTATTTT	TRBV7-9	.	16	.	TRBJ2-3
CASSPQFGREQFF	TGTGCCAGCAGCCCCCAGTTCGGCAGGGAGCAGTTCTTC	TRBV9	.	13	.	TRBJ2-1
CASSLSVSKQGGLSHEQYF	TGTGCCAGCAGTTTATCTGTTTCCAAACAGGGGGGACTTTCGCACGAGCAGTACTTC	TRBV28	TRBD1	19	.	TRBJ2-7
CSVDRSNTEAFF	TGCAGCGTTGACCGGTCGAACACTGAAGCTTTCTTT	TRBV29-1	.	12	.	TRBJ1-1
CASSSPQAGGRLDTQYF	TGTGCCAGTAGTTCCCCTCAAGCGGGAGGGCGATTAGATACGCAGTATTTT	TRBV19	TRBD2	17	.	TRBJ2-3
CATSMEQGTGELFF	TGTGCCACCAGCATGGAACAGGGCACCGGGGAGCTGTTTTTT	TRBV15	.	14	.	TRBJ2-2
CASSYSERQPGELFF	TGTGCCAGCAGTTACTCTGAGCGCCAACCGGGGGAGCTGTTTTTT	TRBV6-5	.	15	.	TRBJ2-2
CASSQGQGGYGYTF	TGTGCCAGCAGCCAAGGGCAGGGGGGCTATGGCTACACCTTC	TRBV3-1/TRBV3-2	TRBD1	14	.	TRBJ1-2
CASRPPGQSYYEQYF	TGTGCCAGCAGGCCCCCGGGACAATCCTACTACGAGCAGTACTTC	TRBV27	.	15	.	TRBJ2-7
CASSVATSGGTDTQYF	TGTGCCAGCAGCGTCGCTACTAGCGGGGGAACAGATACGCAGTATTTT	TRBV9	TRBD2	16	.	TRBJ2-3
CASSTGGNYGYTF	TGCGCCAGCAGCACAGGGGGTAACTATGGCTACACCTTC	TRBV5-1	TRBD1	13	.	TRBJ1-2
CASSFRTGVNSPLHF	TGTGCCAGCAGTTTCAGGACAGGGGTCAATTCACCCCTCCACTTT	TRBV28	TRBD1	15	.	TRBJ1-6